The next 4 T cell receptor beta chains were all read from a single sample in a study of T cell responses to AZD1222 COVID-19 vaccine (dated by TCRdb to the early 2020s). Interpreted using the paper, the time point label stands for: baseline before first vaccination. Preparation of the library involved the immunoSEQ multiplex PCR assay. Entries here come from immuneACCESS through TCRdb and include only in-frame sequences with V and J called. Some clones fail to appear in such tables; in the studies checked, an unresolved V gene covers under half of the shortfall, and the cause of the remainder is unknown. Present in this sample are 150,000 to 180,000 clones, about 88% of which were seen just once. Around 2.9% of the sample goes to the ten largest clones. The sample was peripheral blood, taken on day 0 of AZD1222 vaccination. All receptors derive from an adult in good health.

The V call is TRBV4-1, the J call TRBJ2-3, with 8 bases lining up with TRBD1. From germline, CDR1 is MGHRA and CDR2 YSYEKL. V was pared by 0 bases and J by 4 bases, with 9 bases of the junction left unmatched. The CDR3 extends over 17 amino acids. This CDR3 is CASSQDEGQGAADTQYF. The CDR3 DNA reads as TGCGCCAGCAGCCAAGATGAGGGGCAGGGGGCTGCAGATACGCAGTATTTT.

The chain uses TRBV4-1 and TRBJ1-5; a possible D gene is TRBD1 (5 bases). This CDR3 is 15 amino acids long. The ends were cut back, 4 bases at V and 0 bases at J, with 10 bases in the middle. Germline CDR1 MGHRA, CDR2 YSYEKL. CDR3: CASSRDGYSNQPQHF. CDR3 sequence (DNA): TGCGCCAGCAGCCGGGACGGTTATAGCAATCAGCCCCAGCATTTT.

The CDR3 nucleotides are TGTGCCAGCAGCTTGATGGGTAGCTATACCGACGAGCAGTACTTC. As protein: CASSLMGSYTDEQYF. The chain has TRBV7-9 and TRBJ2-7; unclear D gene. The V gene's germline CDR1 is SEHNR and CDR2 FQNEAQ (reference sequence). V dropped 3 bases and J dropped 5 bases, with 17 bases sitting between them. The length of the CDR3 is 15 residues.

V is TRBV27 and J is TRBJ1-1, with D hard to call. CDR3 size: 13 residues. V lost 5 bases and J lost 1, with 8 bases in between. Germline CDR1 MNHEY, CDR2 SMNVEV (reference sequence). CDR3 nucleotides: TGTGCCAGCAGTGTGGCAGGGAACACTGAAGCTTTCTTT. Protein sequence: CASSVAGNTEAFF.